Included here is one T cell receptor beta chain sequence, with context. Its target is not known. Clones were read by immunoSEQ multiplex PCR, and TCRdb kept only the in-frame ones, dropping some. The data show some 160,000 clones, around 90% seen once. The data were obtained in a study of T cell responses to AZD1222 COVID-19 vaccine. General study results and limits: After two AZD1222 doses, spike-specific TCR breadth and depth rose versus day 0. Sampling captured repertoires only after the peak T cell response.

The CDR3 has 12 amino acids. The V end lost 2 bases, the J end lost 7 bases, and 8 bases lay between the germline ends. Germline V gene data show CDR1 as MNHEY and CDR2 as SVGAGI. The sequence was obtained from an adult in good health. The specimen comprised peripheral blood, sampled on day 0 of AZD1222 vaccination. The rearrangement links TRBV6-5 to TRBJ1-2; D uncertain. The CDR3 is CASSYTRGGYTF. The CDR3 DNA reads TGTGCCAGCAGTTACACCCGGGGTGGCTACACCTTC.